These 11 T cell receptor beta chains were sequenced from one sample in a study of blood T cell repertoires in COVID-19. Here immunoSEQ multiplex PCR was the method, and the copy in TCRdb shows in-frame clones only, minus some. The data show approximately 100,000 clones, around 90% seen once. Sequencing was carried out using peripheral blood. Receptors were obtained from a human donor with COVID-19, enrolled during active disease. The donor label of this sample is uncertain.

The J gene is TRBJ1-2, the V gene TRBV7-9; 7 bases match TRBD1. This CDR3 comprises 12 residues. The V gene end was trimmed by 3 bases and the J gene end by 8 bases; junction bases not matched to a gene: 3. CDR1 is SEHNR, CDR2 FQNEAQ, per germline (reference sequence). CDR3 protein: CASSLTGPGYTF. DNA for the CDR3: TGTGCCAGCAGCTTGACAGGGCCCGGCTACACCTTC.

The genes are TRBV7-2 and TRBJ1-2; D not certain. This CDR3 has 14 amino acids. Germline assignment: CDR1 SGHTA and CDR2 FQGNSA. Trimming removed 5 bases from V and 2 bases from J, with 12 bases in between. The CDR3 bases are TGTGCCAGCAGCCGCTCGGCGGCGAACTATGGCTACACCTTC. It encodes CASSRSAANYGYTF.

The chain carries TRBV5-8 and TRBJ2-1, with D possibly being TRBD1 (6 bases). This CDR3 is 14 amino acids long. The germline V gene has CDR1 SGHTS and CDR2 YDEGEE. V was shortened by 4 bases and J by 2 bases, with 10 bases between the two germline ends. CDR3 region: CASSRKGAYNEQFF. In DNA, the CDR3 is TGTGCCAGCAGCAGGAAGGGGGCCTACAATGAGCAGTTCTTC. The entire variable domain, with the rest obtained from reference TRBV5-8 and TRBJ2-1, is as follows: EAGVTQSPTHLIKTRGQQATLRCSPISGHTSVYWYQQALGLGLQFLLWYDEGEERNRGNFPPRFSGRQFPNYSSELNVNALELEDSALYLCASSRKGAYNEQFFGPGTRLTVL.

CDR3 bases: TGTGCCACCAGCAGAGTGGTTTCCGGGGGTCGAGGAAATGAAAAACTGTTTTTT. Translated, it gives CATSRVVSGGRGNEKLFF. V gene TRBV15 combines with J gene TRBJ1-4; maybe TRBD1 (5 bases). V was cut by 1 base and J by 5 bases, with 20 bases left in between. Germline values: CDR1 LNHNV, CDR2 YYDKDF (reference sequence). The CDR3 length is 18 residues.

The CDR3 DNA reads as TGTGCCAGCTCTTCCGGACAGGGTGATGAAAAACTGTTTTTT. Protein: CASSSGQGDEKLFF. The chain joins TRBV25-1 to TRBJ1-4, with 8 bases identical to TRBD1. V lost 8 bases and J lost 6; bases outside the gene matches: 8. CDR1 and CDR2 from the germline V gene are MGHDK and SYGVNS. CDR3 length: 14 residues.

The chain links TRBV11-3 to TRBJ1-4; 7 nucleotides agree with TRBD1. V gave up 5 bases and J gave up 5 bases; unmatched junction bases: 5. Germline values: CDR1 SGHNT, CDR2 YENEEA. The CDR3 has 14 amino acids. The CDR3 region is CASSRQGVNEKLFF. Here the CDR3 DNA reads TGTGCCAGCAGCCGGCAGGGGGTAAATGAAAAACTGTTTTTT.

The gene calls are TRBV9 and TRBJ1-2, with D unresolved. Trimming shortened V by 4 bases and J by 8 bases, and 18 bases separated the two germline ends. CDR1 and CDR2 from the germline V gene are SGDLS and YYNGEE. CDR3 length: 14 residues. The CDR3 loop is CASSTRTHSGGYTF. The CDR3 bases are TGTGCCAGCAGCACCCGGACTCACTCGGGGGGCTACACCTTC.

The gene calls are TRBV5-6 and TRBJ1-2, with a tentative D call TRBD1 (6 bases). CDR1 SGHDT and CDR2 YYEEEE come from the germline V gene. The V and J ends lost 3 bases and 4 bases respectively, with 19 bases between them. The CDR3 is 16 residues long. The CDR3 sequence: CASSYTGQIRVYGYTF. Written as DNA, the CDR3 is TGTGCCAGCAGCTACACGGGACAAATACGGGTCTATGGCTACACCTTC.

The chain has TRBV27 and TRBJ1-2; D not resolved. This CDR3 contains 16 residues. V lost 5 bases, J lost 1 base, and 17 bases lay in between. Germline V CDR1 and CDR2: MNHEY, SMNVEV (reference sequence). The CDR3: CASSPQRGMSNYGYTF. The DNA for the CDR3 is TGTGCCAGCAGTCCACAACGAGGGATGAGTAACTATGGCTACACCTTC.

This sequence joins TRBV19 and TRBJ2-3; D ambiguous. This CDR3 region has 14 residues. Germline V gene lookup returns CDR1 LNHDA and CDR2 SQIVND (reference sequence). Trimming stripped 6 bases from V and 6 bases from J, with 16 bases between. The CDR3 region has the DNA TGTGCCAGTAGCCCCTCCCGGCGGTGGGATACGCAGTATTTT. Encoded protein: CASSPSRRWDTQYF. The full variable domain, its missing parts supplied by reference TRBV19 and TRBJ2-3, is DGGITQSPKYLFRKEGQNVTLSCEQNLNHDAMYWYRQDPGQGLRLIYYSQIVNDFQKGDIAEGYSVSREKKESFPLTVTSAQKNPTAFYLCASSPSRRWDTQYFGPGTRLTVL.

By share of the sample, this clone is medium-sized (0.01 to 0.1%). The gene calls are TRBV30 and TRBJ2-1, with 8 bases identical to TRBD2. Germline CDR1 reads GTSNPN; CDR2 reads SVGIG (reference sequence). The CDR3 consists of 15 residues. V lost 1 base and J lost 1; bases outside the gene matches: 3. The DNA of the CDR3 is TGTGCCTGGAGTGGACTAGCGATTTCCTACAATGAGCAGTTCTTC. It specifies CAWSGLAISYNEQFF. Supplemented by reference TRBV30 and TRBJ2-1, the full variable domain reads SQTIHQWPATLVQPVGSPLSLECTVEGTSNPNLYWYRQAAGRGLQLLFYSVGIGQISSEVPQNLSASRPQDRQFILSSKKLLLSDSGFYLCAWSGLAISYNEQFFGPGTRLTVL.